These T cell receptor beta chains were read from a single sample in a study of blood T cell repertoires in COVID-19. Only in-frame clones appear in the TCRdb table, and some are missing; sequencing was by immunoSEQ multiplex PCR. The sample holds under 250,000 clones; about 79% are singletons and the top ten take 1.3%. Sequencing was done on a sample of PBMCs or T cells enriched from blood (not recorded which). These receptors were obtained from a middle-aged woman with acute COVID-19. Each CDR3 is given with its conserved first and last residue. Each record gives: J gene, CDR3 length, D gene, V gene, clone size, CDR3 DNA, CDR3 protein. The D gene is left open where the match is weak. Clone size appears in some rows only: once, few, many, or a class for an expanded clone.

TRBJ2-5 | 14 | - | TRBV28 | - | TGTGCCAGCAGAAGTCCGGGAATTCGGGAGACCCAGTACTTC | CASRSPGIRETQYF
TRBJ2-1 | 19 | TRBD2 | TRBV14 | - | TGTGCCAGCAGCCAAACTAGCGGGAGGGCCGGGTATTCCTACAATGAGCAGTTCTTC | CASSQTSGRAGYSYNEQFF
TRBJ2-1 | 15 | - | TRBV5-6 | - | TGTGCCAGCACCCTTACCGGCGGAGGGGAGAATGAGCAGTTCTTC | CASTLTGGGENEQFF
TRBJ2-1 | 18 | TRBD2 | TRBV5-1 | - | TGCGCCAGCAGCGGGCCGGGACTAGCGGGAGGGTCCTACAATGAGCAGTTCTTC | CASSGPGLAGGSYNEQFF
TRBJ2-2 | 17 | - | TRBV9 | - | TGTGCCAGCAGCGTAGTTGACAGCCCCTTTCGGACCGGGGAGCTGTTTTTT | CASSVVDSPFRTGELFF
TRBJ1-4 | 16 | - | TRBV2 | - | TGTGCCAGCAGTGGGCTAGGGGGTCCAACTAATGAAAAACTGTTTTTT | CASSGLGGPTNEKLFF
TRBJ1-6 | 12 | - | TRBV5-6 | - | TGTGCCAGCAGCTGGAGGAATTCACCCCTCCACTTT | CASSWRNSPLHF
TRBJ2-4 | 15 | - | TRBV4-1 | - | TGCGCCAGCAGCCCCCCAAACAGCTTGAAAAACATTCAGTACTTC | CASSPPNSLKNIQYF
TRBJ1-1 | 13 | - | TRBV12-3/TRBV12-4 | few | TGTGCCAGCATCCGGACTGTGAACACTGAAGCTTTCTTT | CASIRTVNTEAFF
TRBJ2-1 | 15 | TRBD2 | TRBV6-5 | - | TGTGCCAGTACCAGGACTGGCGGGGGGGCCTCTGAGCAGTTCTTC | CASTRTGGGASEQFF
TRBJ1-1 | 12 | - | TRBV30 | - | TGTGCCTGGCTACAGGGTAGCACTGAAGCTTTCTTT | CAWLQGSTEAFF
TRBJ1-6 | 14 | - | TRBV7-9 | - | TGTGCCAGCAGCCCGGGACACTATAATTCACCCCTCCACTTT | CASSPGHYNSPLHF
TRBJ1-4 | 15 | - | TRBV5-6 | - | TGTGCCAGCAGCTCACAGGGAGCCGCTAATGAAAAACTGTTTTTT | CASSSQGAANEKLFF
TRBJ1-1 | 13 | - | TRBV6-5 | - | TGTGCCAGCAGGGATACAGTCCACACTGAAGCTTTCTTT | CASRDTVHTEAFF
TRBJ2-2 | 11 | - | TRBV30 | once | TGTGCCTGGACCGGCACCGGGGAGCTGTTTTTT | CAWTGTGELFF
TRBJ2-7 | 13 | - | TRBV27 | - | TGTGCCAGCAGTTACAGGTCATCCTACGAGCAGTACTTC | CASSYRSSYEQYF
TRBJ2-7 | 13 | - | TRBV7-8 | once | TGTGCCAGCAGCCCCCTGCGCTCCTACGAGCAGTACTTC | CASSPLRSYEQYF
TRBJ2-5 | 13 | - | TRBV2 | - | TGTGCCAGCATTTCGCGGTTACAAGAGACCCAGTACTTC | CASISRLQETQYF
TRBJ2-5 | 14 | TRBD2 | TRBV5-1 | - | TGCGCCAGCAGCCCGGGACTAGCGGGGGAGACCCAGTACTTC | CASSPGLAGETQYF
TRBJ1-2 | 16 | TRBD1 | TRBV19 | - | TGTGCCAGCACCCCCCACGGACAGGGACAGAGCTATGGCTACACCTTC | CASTPHGQGQSYGYTF
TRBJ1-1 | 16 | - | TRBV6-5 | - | TGTGCCAGCAGTTCCCACCCGAGGGGGGGAAACACTGAAGCTTTCTTT | CASSSHPRGGNTEAFF
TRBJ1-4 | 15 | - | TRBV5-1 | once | TGCGCCAGCAGCTTCTCGACAGGAACTAATGAAAAACTGTTTTTT | CASSFSTGTNEKLFF
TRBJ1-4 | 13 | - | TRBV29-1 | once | TGCAGCGTTGAAGACACTCTTAATGAAAAACTGTTTTTT | CSVEDTLNEKLFF
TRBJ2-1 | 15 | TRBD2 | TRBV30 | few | TGTGCCTGGAGTTTAGGACTAGCGGGAGCCAATGAGCAGTTCTTC | CAWSLGLAGANEQFF
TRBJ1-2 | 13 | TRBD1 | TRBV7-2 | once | TGTGCCAGCAGCCCCGGACAGGGCTACGGCTACACCTTC | CASSPGQGYGYTF
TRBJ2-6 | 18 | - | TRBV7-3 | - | TGTGCCAGCAGCTTAAGGGGGGAGGACTTCTCTGGGGCCAACGTCCTGACTTTC | CASSLRGEDFSGANVLTF
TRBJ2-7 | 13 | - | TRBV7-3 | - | TGTGCCAGCAGCCTGGGACATCTCTACGAGCAGTACTTC | CASSLGHLYEQYF
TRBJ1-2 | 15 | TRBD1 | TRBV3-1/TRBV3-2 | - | TGTGCCAGCAGCCAGGGCCCGACAGGGCCGTTCGGCTACACCTTC | CASSQGPTGPFGYTF
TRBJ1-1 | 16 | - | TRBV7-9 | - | TGTGCCAGCAGCTTTGGCGCTCAGGGTCGGATGGCTGAAGCTTTCTTT | CASSFGAQGRMAEAFF
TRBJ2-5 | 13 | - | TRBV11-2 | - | TGTGCCAGCAGCGGCGGTCTTCAAGAGACCCAGTACTTC | CASSGGLQETQYF
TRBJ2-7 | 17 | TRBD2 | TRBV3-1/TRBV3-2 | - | TGTGCCAGCCGATATGAATCGGCCAGGCGGGAGAGGTACGAGCAGTACTTC | CASRYESARRERYEQYF
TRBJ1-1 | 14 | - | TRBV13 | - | TGTGCCAGCAGCGTGCAGGGTAAGTCGGGTGAAGCTTTCTTT | CASSVQGKSGEAFF
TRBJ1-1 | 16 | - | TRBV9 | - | TGTGCCAGCAGCGTAGCCCCACAGGCGACGAACACTGAAGCTTTCTTT | CASSVAPQATNTEAFF
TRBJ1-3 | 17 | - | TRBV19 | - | TGTGCCAGTCAGTTTGAGGGCGCCCGCAGCTCTGGAAACACCATATATTTT | CASQFEGARSSGNTIYF
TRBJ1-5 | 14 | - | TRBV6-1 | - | TGTGCCAGCAGTGAAGCGCTAGGAAATCAGCCCCAGCATTTT | CASSEALGNQPQHF
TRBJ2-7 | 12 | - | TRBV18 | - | TGTGCCAGCTCACACTTAGAGAACGAGCAGTACTTC | CASSHLENEQYF
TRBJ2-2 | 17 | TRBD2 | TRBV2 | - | TGTGCCAGGGGGGGACTAGCGGGAATACCTTGGACCGGGGAGCTGTTTTTT | CARGGLAGIPWTGELFF
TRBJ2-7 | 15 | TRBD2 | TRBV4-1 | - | TGCGCCAGCAGCCCACTAGCGGCCTACTCCTACGAGCAGTACTTC | CASSPLAAYSYEQYF
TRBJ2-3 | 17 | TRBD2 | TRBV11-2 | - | TGTGCCAGCAGCCCGTTTCGTCGAGCGGGGGGAGCAGATACGCAGTATTTT | CASSPFRRAGGADTQYF
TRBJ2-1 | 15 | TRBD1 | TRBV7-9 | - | TGTGCCAGCAGCCCCTTTGACAGGGGATACAATGAGCAGTTCTTC | CASSPFDRGYNEQFF
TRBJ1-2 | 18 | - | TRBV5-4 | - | TGTGCCAGCAGCTTGGGAGGATTGTCGGCTTGGGTTAACTATGGCTACACCTTC | CASSLGGLSAWVNYGYTF
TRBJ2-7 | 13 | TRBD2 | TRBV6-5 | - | TGTGCCAGCAGTTGGCGGGAGGGGCGGGAGCAGTACTTC | CASSWREGREQYF
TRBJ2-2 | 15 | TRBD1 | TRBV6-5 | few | TGTGCCAGCAGTCCGGGACAGGGGTCCACCGGGGAGCTGTTTTTT | CASSPGQGSTGELFF
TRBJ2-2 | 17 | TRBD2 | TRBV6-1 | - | TGTGCCAGCAGTGTCTCCTTTAGCGGGATAGACTACGGGGAGCTGTTTTTT | CASSVSFSGIDYGELFF
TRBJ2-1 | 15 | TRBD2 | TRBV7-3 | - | TGTGCCAGCAGCTTTACTAGCGGGGGGACGTATGAGCAGTTCTTC | CASSFTSGGTYEQFF
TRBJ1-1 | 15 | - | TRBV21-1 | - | TGTGCCAGCAGCAAAGTGACAGGGCGGAACACTGAAGCTTTCTTT | CASSKVTGRNTEAFF
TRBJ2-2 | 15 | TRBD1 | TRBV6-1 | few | TGTGCCAGCAGCACCGGGACAGTGAACACCGGGGAGCTGTTTTTT | CASSTGTVNTGELFF
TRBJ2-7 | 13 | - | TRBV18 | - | TGTGCCAGCTCACCAACGCAGAGCGACGAGCAGTACTTC | CASSPTQSDEQYF
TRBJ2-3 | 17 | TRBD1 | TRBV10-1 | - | TGCGCCAGCAGTGAAACTACCGGGACAGGGGATAGGGATACGCAGTATTTT | CASSETTGTGDRDTQYF
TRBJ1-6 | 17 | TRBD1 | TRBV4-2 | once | TGTGCCAGCAGCCAAGAGGGCTTACAGGGGATTATTTCACCCCTCCACTTT | CASSQEGLQGIISPLHF
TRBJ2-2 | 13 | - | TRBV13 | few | TGTGCCAGCAGCTTCAGGGTTGACGGGGAGCTGTTTTTT | CASSFRVDGELFF
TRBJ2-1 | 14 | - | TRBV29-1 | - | TGCAGCGTTGGGGCTAGCGCCCTGAGGAATGAGCAGTTCTTC | CSVGASALRNEQFF
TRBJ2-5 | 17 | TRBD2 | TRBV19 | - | TGTGCCAGTAGTTCCTCCCGGGCTAGCGGGGGTTTAGGGACCCAGTACTTC | CASSSSRASGGLGTQYF
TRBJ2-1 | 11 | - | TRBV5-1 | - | TGCGCCAGCAGCCTAAGTCATGAGCAGTTCTTC | CASSLSHEQFF
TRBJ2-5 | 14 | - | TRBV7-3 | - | TGTGCCAGCAGCGCCAACGCGATCCCAGAGACCCAGTACTTC | CASSANAIPETQYF